This T cell receptor (beta chain) was sequenced for a study of OX40 agonist ivuxolimab in advanced cancers. For the study at large: Dose-escalation cases comprised hepatocellular carcinoma, melanoma, renal cell or head and neck cancer.

About this clone itself: Its antigen is unknown.

The length of the CDR3 is 12 residues. Germline assignment: CDR1 SQVTM and CDR2 ANQGSEA. Trimming cost V 7 bases and J 2 bases, with 11 bases left between them. Clones were sequenced by immunoSEQ multiplex PCR, and TCRdb holds only the in-frame ones, with some missing. The sample includes tens of thousands of clones, approximately 78% of them seen just once. At cycle 4 day 1, cycle 7 day 1, and baseline, blood was sampled. General observations from the study: On average, CD8+ T cells showed a greater number of expanded clones than CD4+.

The chain combines TRBV29-1 with TRBJ1-2; no definite D call. The sample was CD4+ or CD8+ T cells sorted from blood, taken in a trial of the OX40 agonist ivuxolimab. The sequence derives from an adult with an advanced solid tumor such as melanoma, head and neck, liver or kidney cancer. The CDR3 nucleotides read TGCAGCGCTAGACGGCAGAACTATGGCTACACCTTC. Protein: CSARRQNYGYTF.